This TCR beta chain was profiled in a study of CD8+CD57+ T cells in acquired aplastic anemia. Germline lookup yields CDR1 MNHNS and CDR2 SASEGT. The CDR3 spans 14 residues. Trimming removed 6 bases from V and 9 bases from J; junction bases left unmatched: 5. An expansion of CD8+CD57+ cells by flow cytometry had been shown in patients chosen for sequencing. Genomic DNA was employed as the template in profiling TCR beta VDJ and CDR3. TCRdb re-called the reads with MiXCR, one entry per CDR3 protein. Among more than 150,000 distinct CDR3 sequences listed, roughly half were seen once. The rearrangement joins TRBV6-1 to TRBJ1-6, with TRBD1 matching over 10 bases. Sequenced input: sorted CD4+, CD8+, or CD8+CD57+ T cells (not recorded which) from PBMCs. The receptor was isolated from a human donor with aplastic anemia. CDR3 residues: CASRKTGGSSPLHF. The CDR3 nucleotides read TGTGCCAGCAGGAAGACAGGGGGCAGTTCACCCCTCCACTTT.